The 8 T cell receptor beta chains in this list originate from one sample, sequenced in a study of T-cell memory formation after mild COVID-19. TCRdb processed the 5' RACE reads anew with MiXCR; each CDR3 protein has one entry. The sample yields about 400,000 distinct CDR3 sequences, more than 15% seen once. The sample was PBMCs or a T cell subset sorted from them (not recorded which). The receptor set was obtained from a man aged 18 to 29 who had mild COVID-19 (a few samples of this study predate the infection). Cell type and time point are not known.

The chain joins TRBV12-3 or TRBV12-4 to TRBJ1-2; D perhaps matches TRBD1 (6 bases). V was pared by 6 bases and J by 7 bases, with 15 bases between. The CDR3 runs to 13 residues. In nucleotides, the CDR3 is TGTGCCAGCAGGATCGGGGGGCTGTTTGGCTACACCTTC. Protein sequence: CASRIGGLFGYTF.

The chain has TRBV7-2 and TRBJ2-3, with D maybe TRBD2 (6 bases). V was pared by 1 base and J by 2 bases, with 10 bases between. The V gene's germline CDR1 is SGHTA and CDR2 FQGNSA. This CDR3 has 15 amino acids. The CDR3 region is CASSLGGALTDTQYF. DNA of the CDR3: TGTGCCAGCAGCTTAGGCGGGGCCCTCACAGATACGCAGTATTTT.

The chain is built from TRBV7-9 and TRBJ2-7; D is possibly TRBD1 or TRBD2 (5 bases each). CDR1 is SEHNR and CDR2 is FQNEAQ in the germline V gene (reference sequence). The CDR3 consists of 16 residues. The V and J ends lost 5 bases and 3 bases respectively, with 20 bases between them. The CDR3 coding sequence is TGTGCCAGCAGCCCCCGGGATCCCACGCAGGGCTACGAGCAGTACTTC. Its translation is CASSPRDPTQGYEQYF.

This clonotype was detected only a few times. The rearrangement joins TRBV18 to TRBJ2-3; 9 nucleotides match TRBD1. V lost 6 bases, J lost 1 base, and 11 bases stayed unmatched. The CDR3 contains 17 residues. Germline V CDR1 and CDR2: KGHSH, LQKENI. The CDR3 sequence is CASSRPGTGYGTDTQYF. The CDR3 coding sequence is TGTGCCAGCTCCCGTCCCGGGACAGGGTACGGCACAGATACGCAGTATTTT.

This clonotype has a handful of counts. The chain joins TRBV25-1 to TRBJ2-5; D not certain. V dropped 6 bases and J dropped 6 bases, with 5 bases sitting between them. The germline gives CDR1 MGHDK, CDR2 SYGVNS. CDR3 length equals 10 residues. CDR3 residues: CASRGKTQYF. The CDR3 DNA reads TGTGCCAGCAGGGGGAAGACCCAGTACTTC. The variable domain in full, completed from reference TRBV25-1 and TRBJ2-5, reads EADIYQTPRYLVIGTGKKITLECSQTMGHDKMYWYQQDPGMELHLIHYSYGVNSTEKGDLSSESTVSRIRTEHFPLTLESARPSHTSQYLCASRGKTQYFGPGTRLLVL.

Only a few counts were recorded for this clonotype. This chain connects TRBV7-9 to TRBJ2-5, with 7 positions matching TRBD1. V was pared by 5 bases and J by 9 bases, with 12 bases of the junction left unmatched. Germline assignment: CDR1 SEHNR and CDR2 FQNEAQ (reference sequence). The CDR3 runs 14 residues. CDR3 region: CASSGRTGGLPQYF. The CDR3 DNA is TGTGCCAGCAGCGGCCGGACAGGCGGCTTGCCCCAGTACTTC.

This clonotype was picked up many times. The J gene is TRBJ1-2, the V gene TRBV3-1, with a weak D call TRBD1 (5 bases). V was cut by 4 bases and J by 4 bases, with 16 bases left in between. The CDR3 contains 15 residues. The V gene's germline CDR1 is LGHDT and CDR2 YNNKEL (reference sequence). Here the CDR3 DNA reads TGTGCCAGCAGCCTTGGGGACGGCTACTTCTATGGCTACACCTTC. Translated, it gives CASSLGDGYFYGYTF. Drawing the rest from reference TRBV3-1 and TRBJ1-2, the complete variable domain is DTAVSQTPKYLVTQMGNDKSIKCEQNLGHDTMYWYKQDSKKFLKIMFSYNNKELIINETVPNRFSPKSPDKAHLNLHINSLELGDSAVYFCASSLGDGYFYGYTFGSGTRLTVV.

The CDR3 region is CASPGGQGHPDGYTF. The CDR3 nucleotides are TGTGCCAGCCCCGGAGGCCAGGGGCACCCGGATGGCTACACCTTC. V gene TRBV7-9 combines with J gene TRBJ1-2, with D tentatively TRBD1 (6 bases). V was clipped by 8 bases and J by 6 bases, with 22 bases between them. This CDR3 has 15 amino acids. CDR1 and CDR2 from the germline V gene are SEHNR and FQNEAQ (reference sequence).